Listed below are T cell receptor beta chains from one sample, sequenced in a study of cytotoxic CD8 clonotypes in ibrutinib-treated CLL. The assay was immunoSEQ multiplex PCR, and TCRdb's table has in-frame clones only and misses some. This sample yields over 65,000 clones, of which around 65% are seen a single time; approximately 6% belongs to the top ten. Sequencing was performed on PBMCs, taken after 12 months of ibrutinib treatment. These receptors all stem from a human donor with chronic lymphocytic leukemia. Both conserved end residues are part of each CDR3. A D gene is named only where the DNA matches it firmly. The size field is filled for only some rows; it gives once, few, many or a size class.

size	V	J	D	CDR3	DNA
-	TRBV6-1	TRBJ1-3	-	CASSEAPGHSGNTIYF	TGTGCCAGCAGTGAAGCCCCAGGGCACTCTGGAAACACCATATATTTT
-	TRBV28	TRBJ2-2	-	CASNGYHVWVGTGELFF	TGTGCCAGCAACGGATACCACGTCTGGGTGGGCACCGGGGAGCTGTTTTTT
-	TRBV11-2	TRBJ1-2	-	CASSLVTGSYGYTF	TGTGCCAGCAGCTTAGTCACAGGGAGCTATGGCTACACCTTC
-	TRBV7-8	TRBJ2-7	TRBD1	CASSPGQGGYEQYF	TGTGCCAGCAGCCCAGGACAGGGCGGTTACGAGCAGTACTTC
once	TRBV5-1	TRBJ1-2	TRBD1	CASSLEGAASYGYTF	TGCGCCAGCAGCTTGGAGGGGGCGGCTTCCTATGGCTACACCTTC
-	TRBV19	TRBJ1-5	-	CATDHEGLQPQHF	TGTGCCACCGATCATGAAGGTCTGCAGCCCCAGCATTTT
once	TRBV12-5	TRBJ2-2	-	CASGLGNQIPPLYTGELFF	TGTGCTAGTGGTTTGGGGAATCAAATTCCACCTCTTTACACCGGGGAGCTGTTTTTT
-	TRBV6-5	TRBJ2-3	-	CASSYGGAVGTDTQYF	TGTGCCAGCAGTTACGGGGGGGCTGTGGGAACAGATACGCAGTATTTT
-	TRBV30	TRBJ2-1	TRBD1	CAWSQTGGQQNEQFF	TGTGCCTGGAGCCAAACAGGGGGGCAACAAAATGAGCAGTTCTTC
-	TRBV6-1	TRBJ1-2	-	CASSVALTNYGYTF	TGTGCCAGCAGCGTTGCCCTAACGAACTATGGCTACACCTTC
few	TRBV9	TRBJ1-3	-	CASSVDSGLKPSSGNTIYF	TGTGCCAGCAGCGTAGATTCGGGATTAAAACCTAGCTCTGGAAACACCATATATTTT
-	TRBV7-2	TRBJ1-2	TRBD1	CASSSPGQGFVSYTF	TGTGCCAGCAGCTCGCCGGGACAGGGTTTTGTAAGCTACACCTTC
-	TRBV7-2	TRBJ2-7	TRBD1	CASSLVGGSSYEQYF	TGTGCCAGCAGCTTAGTAGGGGGCAGCTCCTACGAGCAGTACTTC
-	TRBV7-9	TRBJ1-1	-	CASTTGGRTEAFF	TGTGCCAGCACCACGGGGGGGAGGACTGAAGCTTTCTTT
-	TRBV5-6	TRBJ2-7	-	CASSRRDEQYF	TGTGCCAGCAGCCGCAGGGACGAGCAGTACTTC
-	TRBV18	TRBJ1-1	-	CASSPGQSQAFF	TGTGCCAGCTCGCCTGGACAGTCCCAGGCTTTCTTT
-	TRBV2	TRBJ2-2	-	CASIPGRNTGELFF	TGTGCCAGCATTCCGGGGAGGAACACCGGGGAGCTGTTTTTT